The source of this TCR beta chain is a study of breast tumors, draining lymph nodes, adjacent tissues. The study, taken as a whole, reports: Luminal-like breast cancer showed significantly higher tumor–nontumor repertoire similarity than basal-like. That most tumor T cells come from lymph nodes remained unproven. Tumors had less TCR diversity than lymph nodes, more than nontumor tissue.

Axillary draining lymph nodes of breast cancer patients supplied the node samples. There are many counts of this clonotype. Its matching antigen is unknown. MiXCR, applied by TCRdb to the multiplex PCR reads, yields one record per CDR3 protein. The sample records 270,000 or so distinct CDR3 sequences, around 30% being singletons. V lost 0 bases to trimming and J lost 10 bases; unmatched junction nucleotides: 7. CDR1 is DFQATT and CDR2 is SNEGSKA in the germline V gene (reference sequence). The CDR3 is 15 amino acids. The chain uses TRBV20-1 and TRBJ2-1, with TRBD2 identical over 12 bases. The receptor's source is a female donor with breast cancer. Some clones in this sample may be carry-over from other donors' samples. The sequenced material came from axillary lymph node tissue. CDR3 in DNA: TGCAGTGCTAGAGATCTAGCGGGAGGGCCTGGGGAGCAGTTCTTC. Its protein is CSARDLAGGPGEQFF.